The present entry profiles one TCR beta chain with its context. Its recognized antigen is unknown. The record has no base qualities; no much larger clone is one base away. The cohort comprised around 690 healthy bone marrow donors. Cohort members were all nominally healthy when sampled, although unrecorded immune exposures were likely present. The donor was CMV seropositive and belonged to the group of about 290 seropositive cohort members. Each donor provided a peripheral blood sample, and peripheral blood mononuclear cells were used for TCR beta sequencing. The Qiagen DNeasy Blood Extraction Kit was used to extract genomic DNA from the blood cell samples. This sample stems from a study of cytomegalovirus exposure and HLA in healthy donors (dated by TCRdb to about 2017). Study-wide context: In an earlier analysis of approximately 640 of the donors, less than 350 Gb of sequence data and 90 million to 130 million unique TCR beta sequences from 180 million or so T cells were reported. Because of strong linkage in the cohort, five DR-DQ haplotypes were treated as single units for association and clustering. The number of donors typed differed by locus, with about 629-630 for A, B, C, DRB1 and DQB1, roughly 550 for DQA1, 600 to 610 for DPA1, and roughly 450 for DPB1. Every repertoire in the discovery cohort had been generated on one and the same sequencing platform. The study profiled the T cell repertoires of 666 subjects by immunosequencing and related them to cytomegalovirus serostatus. An earlier analysis of several hundred of the donors used high-throughput TCR beta sequencing to judge whether each TCR beta V gene segment behaved as functional or pseudogenic. To predict cytomegalovirus infection status, the study combined high-throughput TCR immunosequencing, statistical association of individual TCRs with disease status, and machine learning. A later genetic analysis used genome-wide SNP genotypes for about 65% of the roughly 670 donors, treating that subset as a discovery cohort. Approximately 300 gigabases of sequencing data and roughly 80 million unique TCR sequences made up an early release that covered fewer than 650 HLA-typed donors. The study aimed to test whether signatures of past pathogen exposure could be identified by cataloging public T cell receptors. In addition to the first cohort of around 670 subjects, a separate validation cohort of 120 different subjects was used. In the later analysis, no new phenotypic data were used to find candidate immune exposures; instead, reliance was placed on TCR beta sequences and their occurrence across donors. Class I and class II HLA loci were covered by the typing at four-digit resolution. To study patterns of TCR occurrence, a later analysis re-analyzed previously published TCR beta repertoires from hundreds of donors and added high-resolution HLA genotyping. Donor age, sex, ethnicity and CMV serostatus were collected together with the repertoire data. On average, 235,054 unique TCR beta nucleotide sequences were sequenced per donor among 398 genotyped donors of the cohort, with roughly 18% of those sequences being non-productive. Among the roughly 390 genotyped donors, approximately 76% belonged to the genetic ancestry cluster associated with self-reported Caucasian donors. Study-wide findings and limitations: Presence/absence analyses assumed roughly uniform sequencing depth across donors, an assumption that may not hold. Most TCR sequences were seen in very few donors, while some public TCRs were found in many individuals. In a later analysis, TCR association rates were found to vary across HLA loci, with the most associated TCRs seen for DRB1 alleles and the fewest for HLA-C alleles. A further reported finding was that TCR beta sequences accurately predicted the HLA-A and HLA-B alleles for most subjects in the first cohort. In a later genetic analysis, fewer N-insertions in productive TCRs were reported among donors in an Asian-associated ancestry cluster than the approximately 710-donor mean. An earlier analysis of some 560 of the donors showed that most TCR beta V segments appeared in productive rearrangements either about 87% or about 30% of the time, which broadly matched IMGT annotations. Assigning TCR associations to individual alleles was difficult when HLA alleles, especially DR and DQ, strongly co-occurred. In a later analysis, HLA-associated TCR beta chains showed more clonal expansion and lower generation probabilities than non-associated chains that were equally common. In a later analysis, some 17,000 TCR beta sequences were associated with specific HLA alleles at a false discovery rate of 0.05. In vitro tests confirmed that three of the cytomegalovirus-associated TCR beta chains recognize cytomegalovirus antigens. Only TCR beta chains were sequenced in this cohort, and the absence of alpha or paired-chain data limited detectable features. The sequencing pipeline was judged likely to have produced a cluster of highly shared sequence variants as a technical artifact. In a later genetic analysis, a missense DCLRE1C variant was associated with V-gene and J-gene trimming of TCR beta chains, and the association was replicated in an independent cohort. Because the 87-base-pair reads could not distinguish some IMGT-functional V segments, including TRBV6-2 and TRBV6-3, those segments were excluded. According to a later analysis, most CMV-associated TCR beta chains appeared to be HLA-restricted, and the HLA associations seemed to be driven largely by CMV exposure. Because HLA typing was missing for some donors at each locus, association tests included only the typed subset. Correlated functional status among segregating V segments might be attributable to linkage disequilibrium, but an unknown experimental factor could not be ruled out. In the study, 150 to 200 TCR beta chains were listed as associated with cytomegalovirus. The earlier analysis of 450 to 700 of the donors excluded some 16 rarely observed V segments, including chromosome 9 orphons, because counts were too low. In a later analysis, several top co-occurrence clusters were reported to appear linked to parvovirus B19, influenza, CMV and Epstein-Barr virus. For the cohort, immune exposure information was limited to CMV serostatus. Cytomegalovirus status was reported to be diagnosed by the classifier with high specificity and sensitivity in both the original and validation cohorts. According to the authors, the approach could potentially be generalized to other disease states and immunological phenotypes.

Looking up the germline V gene yields CDR1 SGDLS and CDR2 YYNGEE. The CDR3, from cysteine to phenylalanine, totals 16 residues. The sequence is cut down to CDR3 DNA, 48 bases in frame from base 1. Unmatched junction bases come to 15, with V trimmed by 5 bases and J by 7 bases. Preparation of the library involved the immunoSEQ multiplex PCR assay. For the multiplex PCR, a mixture combining 60 forward primers for TCR Vbeta segments and 13 reverse primers for TCR Jbeta segments was used. The CDR3 region of rearranged TCR beta genes was amplified from genomic DNA with a multiplex PCR assay. The amplified TCR beta libraries were sequenced on the Illumina HiSeq System as 87-base-pair reads. Regarding the original processing steps: In a later analysis, about 80 million unique TCR beta chains were counted across the 500 to 700 repertoires, and roughly 11 million of these chains were shared by at least two donors. Raw reads were error-corrected and collapsed into unique sequences with a nearest-neighbor algorithm that merged closely related sequences to remove PCR and sequencing errors. To assign V, D and J gene segments, CDR3 sequences were aligned to IMGT reference sequences. Each retained sequence needed at least a six-nucleotide match to both a V gene segment and a J gene segment. A rearrangement was called productive if the CDR3 had no stop codons and remained in frame with V and J, and every other rearrangement was called non-productive. Following IMGT convention, CDR3 was defined as the stretch from the second conserved V-encoded cysteine to the conserved J-encoded phenylalanine. The earlier analysis of some 600 of the donors excluded sequences that lacked an unambiguous match to a single V gene segment. In an earlier analysis of 587 of the donors, V segments were called functional above 56.7% productive rearrangements and were called segregating when the between-donor standard deviation exceeded 5%. A statistical classification framework was built for diagnosing cytomegalovirus status from the catalog of TCR beta chain sequences. In a later analysis, TCR nucleotide sequences were compared against IMGT/GENE-DB human TR gene sequences so that V and J genes could be assigned. In a later analysis, CDR3 sequences and most-parsimonious VDJ recombination scenarios were assigned using the TCRdist pipeline. A later analysis defined each TCR beta chain by its CDR3 amino acid sequence plus V-gene family, and excluded reads lacking a unique V-gene family. To address suspected cross-contamination and a sequencing artifact, a later analysis removed around 590 highly shared, low-generation-probability nucleotide sequences. In a later analysis, a clonal expansion index for each public chain was calculated from normalized within-repertoire ranks of inferred template counts. A later analysis computed generation probabilities with a VDJ recombination model fitted to out-of-frame rearrangements, and checked the results against IGoR. A later analysis scored TCR-TCR, TCR-HLA and TCR-CMV co-occurrence with hypergeometric tests, applying a repertoire-size bias correction to TCR pairs. In a later analysis, false discovery rates were estimated by permuting HLA or CMV assignments 20 times. A later analysis grouped co-occurring TCRs with DBSCAN, adding TCRdist sequence similarity when clustering within HLA-allele-positive subsets. For co-occurrence clustering, repertoires with fewer than 30,000 or more than 120,000 public chains were excluded, along with roughly five repertoires with anomalous nucleotide sharing. TCRdb's version of the immuneACCESS table is confined to in-frame rearrangements and falls short of the full clone set. An unresolved V gene accounts for under half of the shortfall where checked; the remainder is of unknown origin. V and J calls and clone size are given by that table; D and trimming were obtained from the DNA. The sample includes over 100,000 clones, with less than 80% observed a single time. Clones ranked in the top ten supply approximately 4% of the sample.

The chain is made from TRBV9 and TRBJ2-1; 7 nucleotides in the junction match TRBD2. Sequenced sample: PBMCs. The source is a man aged 50-59 years in good health and CMV-seropositive. The CDR3 amino acid sequence is: CASSSYRGRAGNEQFF. The DNA sequence is as follows: TGTGCCAGCAGTTCGTATCGTGGGAGGGCCGGGAATGAGCAGTTCTTC.